One and the same sample provided the 21 T cell receptor beta chains below, sequenced in a study of PD-L1 blockade in urothelial cancer. As for time point: pretreatment peripheral blood. TCRdb's copy holds only in-frame clones and misses some; the assay was immunoSEQ multiplex PCR. The table records about 49,000 clones, 79% of them present only once. Specimen: PBMCs, collected around atezolizumab (anti-PD-L1) treatment. Receptor source: a man in his 70s with urothelial cancer.

V and J are TRBV6-1 and TRBJ1-4; perhaps TRBD1 as D (6 bases). The V end was cut by 8 bases, the J end by 7 bases, with 17 bases between. Per germline, CDR1 MNHNS and CDR2 SASEGT. The CDR3 is 14 residues long. The CDR3: CASRTAGAREKLFF. The CDR3 region has the DNA TGTGCCAGCCGCACCGCAGGGGCCCGTGAAAAACTGTTTTTT.

The rearrangement joins TRBV7-9 to TRBJ2-7, with 8 bases matching TRBD1. The CDR3 loop spans 15 amino acids. From germline, CDR1 is SEHNR and CDR2 FQNEAQ (reference sequence). The junction had 8 bases not matched to a gene; V was cut back by 4 bases and J by 3 bases. The CDR3 region has the DNA TGTGCCAGCAGCTCAACCCGGACAGGGAGCTACGAGCAGTACTTC. This translates into CASSSTRTGSYEQYF.

This chain joins TRBV2 and TRBJ2-7; D is possibly TRBD2 (6 bases). CDR1 is SNHLY, CDR2 FYNNEI, per germline. V lost 3 bases and J lost 4, with 7 bases in between. The CDR3 runs to 12 residues. CDR3 region: CASSETSYEQYF. The CDR3 DNA follows: TGTGCCAGCAGTGAGACTAGTTACGAGCAGTACTTC.

The rearrangement joins TRBV2 to TRBJ2-5; 11 nucleotides match TRBD2. This CDR3 is 16 amino acids long. Unmatched junction bases numbered 8, after V lost 6 bases and J lost 2 bases. Germline V lookup: CDR1 SNHLY, CDR2 FYNNEI. CDR3 DNA: TGTGCCAGCAGAAGGACTAGCGGGCTCCTACAAGAGACCCAGTACTTC. As protein: CASRRTSGLLQETQYF.

Turning to this clone: The sample carries other DNA sequences with the same CDR3. This chain uses TRBV5-6 with TRBJ2-7; weak D call: TRBD1 (7 bases). The CDR3 has 13 residues. In germline, CDR1 is SGHDT, CDR2 YYEEEE. Deletions cut 3 bases from V and 4 bases from J, with 11 bases between. The CDR3 DNA follows: TGTGCCAGCAGCTCGACAGGGAGGTACGAGCAGTACTTC. Residues: CASSSTGRYEQYF.

The rearrangement joins TRBV11-2 to TRBJ2-7; D gene uncertain. The CDR3 is 14 residues long. The germline V and J ends were trimmed by 1 base and 3 bases, with 10 bases remaining between them. Germline V gene sequence: CDR1 SGHAT, CDR2 FQNNGV. DNA for the CDR3: TGTGCCAGCAGCTTAGGTTTCAGACTCTACGAGCAGTACTTC. Its protein product is CASSLGFRLYEQYF.

The chain joins TRBV5-1 to TRBJ2-5; 13 bases align to TRBD2. V lost 3 bases, J lost 4 bases, and 6 bases stayed unmatched. Germline values: CDR1 SGHRS, CDR2 YFSETQ. The CDR3 has 16 residues. CDR3: CASSSGGLAGRETQYF. In DNA form, the CDR3 reads TGCGCCAGCAGCTCGGGGGGACTAGCGGGAAGAGAGACCCAGTACTTC.

V usage is TRBV29-1 and J usage is TRBJ1-1; 7 nucleotides match TRBD1. This CDR3 spans 13 amino acids. The J segment lost 10 bases and the V segment lost 4 bases, leaving 12 bases of the junction unmatched. Per the germline V gene, CDR1 is SQVTM and CDR2 is ANQGSEA. CDR3 sequence reads: CSVAEDRRMGAFF. The DNA of the CDR3 is TGCAGCGTTGCCGAGGACAGGCGCATGGGAGCTTTCTTT. The full variable domain, rest sourced from reference TRBV29-1 and TRBJ1-1, is SAVISQKPSRDICQRGTSLTIQCQVDSQVTMMFWYRQQPGQSLTLIATANQGSEATYESGFVIDKFPISRPNLTFSTLTVSNMSPEDSSIYLCSVAEDRRMGAFFGQGTRLTVV.

The chain employs TRBV28 and TRBJ1-3; 10 nucleotides align to TRBD1. Germline CDR1 reads MDHEN; CDR2 reads SYDVKM. Trimming removed 8 bases from V and 2 bases from J; junction bases left unmatched: 9. This CDR3 has 16 residues. The CDR3 coding sequence is TGTGCCAGCCACTCCAGGGGGACAGGGGCTGGAAACACCATATATTTT. Translating gives CASHSRGTGAGNTIYF.

The gene calls are TRBV5-1 and TRBJ2-7, with 10 bases fitting TRBD1. Per germline, CDR1 SGHRS and CDR2 YFSETQ. CDR3 length equals 18 residues. J was trimmed by 0 bases and V by 0 bases; bases with no gene match: 9. The CDR3 here is CASSLGIGTGDLSYEQYF. CDR3 DNA sequence: TGCGCCAGCAGCTTGGGTATTGGGACAGGGGACCTCTCCTACGAGCAGTACTTC. Based on the CDR3 plus reference TRBV5-1 and TRBJ2-7, the full variable domain is KAGVTQTPRYLIKTRGQQVTLSCSPISGHRSVSWYQQTPGQGLQFLFEYFSETQRNKGNFPGRFSGRQFSNSRSEMNVSTLELGDSALYLCASSLGIGTGDLSYEQYFGPGTRLTVT.

The V and J genes are TRBV19 and TRBJ2-1; TRBD2 matches 8 bases. Germline CDR1 and CDR2: LNHDA and SQIVND (reference sequence). V was pared by 2 bases and J by 0 bases, with 0 bases of the junction left unmatched. The CDR3 totals 15 residues. The CDR3 DNA reads TGTGCCAGTAGTATAAGCGGGAGCTCCTACAATGAGCAGTTCTTC. It specifies CASSISGSSYNEQFF. Supplemented by reference TRBV19 and TRBJ2-1, the full variable domain reads DGGITQSPKYLFRKEGQNVTLSCEQNLNHDAMYWYRQDPGQGLRLIYYSQIVNDFQKGDIAEGYSVSREKKESFPLTVTSAQKNPTAFYLCASSISGSSYNEQFFGPGTRLTVL.

The CDR3 reads CASSFAYSGNTIYF. The CDR3 DNA sequence: TGTGCCAGCAGTTTCGCCTACTCTGGAAACACCATATATTTT. This chain links TRBV28 with TRBJ1-3; D remains ambiguous. This CDR3 is 14 amino acids long. The germline gives CDR1 MDHEN, CDR2 SYDVKM. Trimming removed 3 bases from V and 0 bases from J, with 6 bases in between. Looking up the rest from reference TRBV28 and TRBJ1-3 gives the full variable domain: DVKVTQSSRYLVKRTGEKVFLECVQDMDHENMFWYRQDPGLGLRLIYFSYDVKMKEKGDIPEGYSVSREKKERFSLILESASTNQTSMYLCASSFAYSGNTIYFGEGSWLTVV.

This clone was seen once. The genes are TRBV11-2 and TRBJ2-5, with D possibly matching TRBD1 (6 bases). The CDR3 consists of 14 residues. Germline V gene data show CDR1 as SGHAT and CDR2 as FQNNGV. Trimming shortened V by 4 bases and J by 5 bases, and 14 bases separated the two germline ends. CDR3 residues: CASSSLGARETQYF. CDR3 nucleotides: TGTGCCAGCAGCTCCCTGGGGGCTCGGGAGACCCAGTACTTC.

V usage is TRBV10-3 and J usage is TRBJ2-5; 8 nucleotides align to TRBD2. The CDR3 is 13 amino acids. After removal of 10 bases from V and 4 bases from J, the junction contained 8 bases not matched to a gene. Germline CDR1 ENHRY, CDR2 SYGVKD. DNA of the CDR3: TGTGCCACCGAGCGGGAGTCGAGAGAGACCCAGTACTTC. Its protein product is CATERESRETQYF.

This chain joins TRBV19 and TRBJ2-5; 9 bases are shared with TRBD2. CDR1 and CDR2 (germline): LNHDA, SQIVND (reference sequence). The CDR3 length is 14 residues. J gave up 5 bases and V 4 bases, and 5 bases lay outside the gene matches. The CDR3 loop is CASSSGRAVETQYF. CDR3 nucleotides: TGTGCCAGTAGTAGCGGGAGGGCCGTGGAGACCCAGTACTTC.

This sequence joins TRBV7-9 and TRBJ2-1; D remains unclear. CDR3 size: 11 residues. Trimming shortened V by 7 bases and J by 9 bases, and 10 bases separated the two germline ends. The germline V gene encodes CDR1 SEHNR and CDR2 FQNEAQ (reference sequence). CDR3 region: CASTQSLEQFF. In nucleotides, the CDR3 is TGTGCCAGCACCCAGTCTCTTGAGCAGTTCTTC.

This clone has just a few counts. This chain joins TRBV19 and TRBJ2-7; 7 bases are a match to TRBD2. Germline V gene sequence: CDR1 LNHDA, CDR2 SQIVND (reference sequence). The CDR3 contains 15 residues. V lost 3 bases to trimming and J lost 2 bases; unmatched junction nucleotides: 7. The DNA for the CDR3 is TGTGCCAGTAGTATGGAGTTGGGGGGGACCTACGAGCAGTACTTC. Its translation: CASSMELGGTYEQYF.

This sequence joins TRBV5-1 and TRBJ2-7, with a tentative D call TRBD1 (6 bases). Germline V gene sequence: CDR1 SGHRS, CDR2 YFSETQ. This CDR3 contains 14 residues. The germline V and J ends were trimmed by 1 base and 1 base, with 9 bases remaining between them. The CDR3, as DNA: TGCGCCAGCAGCTTGCGGACAGTTTCCTACGAGCAGTACTTC. Translated, it gives CASSLRTVSYEQYF.

The chain uses TRBV28 and TRBJ2-7; the match to TRBD2 covers 9 bases. This CDR3 is 13 amino acids long. Germline values: CDR1 MDHEN, CDR2 SYDVKM. The trim removed 10 bases at V and 2 bases at J, leaving 6 bases unmatched. CDR3 sequence reads: CATGSGGTYEQYF. CDR3 nucleotide sequence: TGTGCCACAGGGAGCGGGGGGACCTACGAGCAGTACTTC.

The chain combines TRBV5-4 with TRBJ2-3; TRBD1 aligns across 9 bases. The CDR3 contains 15 residues. V trimming: 4 bases; J trimming: 3 bases; junction bases outside the gene matches: 6. Germline V CDR1 and CDR2: SGHNT, YYREEE (reference sequence). The CDR3 loop is CASSTGTGMTDTQYF. The CDR3 nucleotides are TGTGCCAGCAGCACCGGGACAGGGATGACAGATACGCAGTATTTT.

This sequence joins TRBV19 and TRBJ2-7; 7 bases align to TRBD2. Germline V CDR1 and CDR2: LNHDA, SQIVND (reference sequence). Trimming took 5 bases from V and 0 from J; bases not matched to a gene: 4. This CDR3 is built from 14 residues. CDR3 protein: CASSAGDYSYEQYF. The CDR3 region has the DNA TGTGCCAGTAGTGCGGGGGATTACTCCTACGAGCAGTACTTC.